The T cell receptor (beta chain) described here comes from a study of blood T cell repertoires in COVID-19 (dated by TCRdb to about 2020). Describing the broader study: Collaborator samples came from the United States, Italy and Spain and covered acute and convalescent phases of COVID-19. The material from the prospective study consisted of cDNA or gDNA derived from T cells, B-cell-depleted T cells, or PBMCs. Deeply sampled blood TCRbeta repertoires from subjects exposed to, actively infected with, or recovered from COVID-19 were included in the dataset. A freely available public database, intended as a resource for researchers studying the immune response to SARS-CoV-2, is where the repertoires were released. The samples were drawn from the first 160 participants of the ongoing ImmuneRACE study and from about 1,200 subjects provided by 6 global collaborators. The sample metadata nearly always contained a de-identified subject ID, COVID-19 status, age in years and sex. Where HLA class I and class II types were available, the types were taken from metadata supplied by the sample provider, not from assay-based typing.

With regard to this clone: Its antigen target is currently unknown. It has no much larger one-base neighbor in the sample; base qualities were not kept.

Samples from volunteer blood donors who had recovered from COVID-19 were contributed by a second Seattle source. The collaborating institutions used their own protocols to collect whole blood in K2EDTA tubes. For TCRbeta analysis, collaborators shipped samples in one of three forms: frozen whole blood, isolated PBMCs, or DNA extracted from either of those sample types. The germline V gene provides CDR1 MGHDK and CDR2 SYGVNS. Its CDR3 holds 13 amino acids, cysteine through phenylalanine. Solely the CDR3 DNA is kept, with 39 bases framed from the first base. Trimming costs V 5 bases and J 5 bases, and their ends lie 12 bases apart. The immunoSEQ Assay, a bias-controlled multiplex PCR, was used to amplify TCRbeta CDR3 regions from genomic DNA. As for the original processing: Within the assay, amplification of reference gene primers was used to estimate how many nucleated cells each sample contained. Sequence reads were collapsed and filtered to measure the absolute abundance of every unique TCRbeta CDR3 rearrangement. For each sample, productive Simpson clonality was calculated as the square root of Simpson's diversity index over productive rearrangements. TCRdb re-hosts the immuneACCESS table, in-frame sequences only. Its copies lack some clones; in the studies checked, an unresolved V gene accounts for under half of them, and the cause for the rest is not known. V and J calls plus clone size are reproduced from that table; the DNA served to infer D and trimming. The table for this sample lists 250,000 to 300,000 clones; 70% to 90% of them were counted only once. The ten largest account for roughly 4.5% of the sample.

Here is what the overall study found, with its caveats: Clinical and demographic metadata were provided uncurated, with the amount varying by source and participant.

This sequence originates from a man between 60 and 75 years old who had recovered from COVID-19. The V gene is TRBV25-1 and the J gene is TRBJ1-2; the D region possibly corresponds to TRBD1 (6 bases align). Input material: peripheral blood. The CDR3 is CASSPQGDYGYTF. DNA sequence: TGTGCCAGCAGTCCACAGGGAGATTATGGCTACACCTTC.